This T cell receptor (beta chain) emerged from a study of Ad26.COV2.S vaccination and SARS-CoV-2 variants. The study, taken as a whole, reports: It is possible that the TCR breadth and depth analyses underestimated the total T cell responses.

CDR1 and CDR2 (germline): SNHLY, FYNNEI. The CDR3 totals 15 residues. After removal of 5 bases from V and 8 bases from J, the junction contained 7 bases not matched to a gene. As regards this clone: What it binds is unknown.

The treatment: roughly 19 received Ad26.COV2.S at low or high dose, single or two shots; about five received placebo; per-sample allocation not given. Each sample was drawn 63 days after the first injection (of vaccine or placebo). Clones were sequenced by immunoSEQ multiplex PCR, and TCRdb holds only the in-frame ones, with some missing. The repertoire has about 350,000 clones, 70% to 90% of them found once; the top ten carry 9.5% to 12%. The chain combines TRBV2 with TRBJ2-1; 12 bases are a match to TRBD2. The source material was peripheral blood, sampled in a trial of Ad26.COV2.S vaccine versus placebo. The clonotype comes from a person aged 18 to 59 who received the Ad26.COV2.S COVID-19 vaccine or a placebo. CDR3 protein: CASSPNGLAGYEQFF. CDR3 coding DNA: TGTGCCAGCAGTCCGAACGGACTAGCGGGATATGAGCAGTTCTTC.